This TCR beta chain appears in the sequencing data of a study of cytomegalovirus exposure and HLA in healthy donors. The CDR3 sequence is 14 residues long. PCR was performed using 60 Vbeta and 13 Jbeta primers. Measured with immunoSEQ multiplex PCR; TCRdb has only the in-frame clones, and not every one. In the table there are tens of thousands of clones, around 49% of which are singletons. Sequenced input: PBMCs. This receptor was taken from a woman aged 40 to 50 in good health and CMV-seropositive. The rearrangement joins TRBV21-1 to TRBJ1-2; TRBD1 is the table's D call, not checked against the DNA. TRBV21-1 represents a pseudogene. In nucleotides, the CDR3 is TGTGCCAGCAGCATGTTACAGGGTGCAAATGGCTACACCTTC. Translation gives CASSMLQGANGYTF.